This T cell receptor (beta chain) was identified in a study of identifying expanded T cells in peripheral blood. Measured with immunoSEQ multiplex PCR; TCRdb has only the in-frame clones, and not every one. The sample lists under 70,000 clones; approximately 89% were seen once. Germline V gene sequence: CDR1 SEHNR, CDR2 FQNEAQ (reference sequence). The CDR3 length is 15 residues. V trimming: 5 bases; J trimming: 4 bases; junction bases outside the gene matches: 9. The chain links TRBV7-9 to TRBJ1-2, with 8 bases identical to TRBD1. The clonotype comes from a person aged 18 to 75 in good health. Sequenced sample: blood. The CDR3 reads CASSLGQGPFYGYTF. The DNA for the CDR3 is TGTGCCAGCAGCCTAGGACAGGGCCCCTTCTATGGCTACACCTTC.